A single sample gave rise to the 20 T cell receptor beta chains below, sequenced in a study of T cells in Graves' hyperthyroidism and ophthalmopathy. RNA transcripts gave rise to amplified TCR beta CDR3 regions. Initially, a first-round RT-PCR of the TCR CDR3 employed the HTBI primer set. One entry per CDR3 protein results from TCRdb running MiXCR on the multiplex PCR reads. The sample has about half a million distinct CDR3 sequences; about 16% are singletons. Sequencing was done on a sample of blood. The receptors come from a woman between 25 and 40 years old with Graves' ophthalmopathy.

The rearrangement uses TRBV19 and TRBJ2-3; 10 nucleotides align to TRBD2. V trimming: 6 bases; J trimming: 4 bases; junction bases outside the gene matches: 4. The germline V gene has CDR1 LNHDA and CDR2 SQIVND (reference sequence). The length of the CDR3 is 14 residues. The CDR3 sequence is CASRLAGFADTQYF. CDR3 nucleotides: TGTGCCAGTAGACTAGCGGGATTCGCAGATACGCAGTATTTT.

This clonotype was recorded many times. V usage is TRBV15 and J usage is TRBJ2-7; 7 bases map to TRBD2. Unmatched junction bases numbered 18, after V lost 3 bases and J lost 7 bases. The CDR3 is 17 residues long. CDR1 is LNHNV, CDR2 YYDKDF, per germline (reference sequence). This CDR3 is CATSSPYRGGNPREQYF. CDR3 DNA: TGTGCCACCAGCAGCCCCTACCGGGGAGGGAACCCGAGGGAGCAGTACTTC.

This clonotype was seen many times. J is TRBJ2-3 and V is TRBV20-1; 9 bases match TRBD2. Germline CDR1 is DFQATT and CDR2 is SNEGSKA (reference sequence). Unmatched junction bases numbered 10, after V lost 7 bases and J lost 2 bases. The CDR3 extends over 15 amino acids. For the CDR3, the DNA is TGCAGTGACGATGGGGCGGGAGGGATCACAGATACGCAGTATTTT. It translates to CSDDGAGGITDTQYF.

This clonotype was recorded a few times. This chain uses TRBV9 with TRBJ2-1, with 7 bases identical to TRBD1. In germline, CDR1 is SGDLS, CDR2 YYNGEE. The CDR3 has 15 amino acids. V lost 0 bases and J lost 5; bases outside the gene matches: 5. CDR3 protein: CASSVVQGVDNEQFF. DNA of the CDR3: TGTGCCAGCAGCGTAGTGCAGGGGGTAGACAATGAGCAGTTCTTC.

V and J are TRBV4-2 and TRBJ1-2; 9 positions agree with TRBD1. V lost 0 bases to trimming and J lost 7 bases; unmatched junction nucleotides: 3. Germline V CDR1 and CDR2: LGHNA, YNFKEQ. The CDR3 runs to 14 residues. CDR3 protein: CASSQEHRGPGYTF. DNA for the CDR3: TGTGCCAGCAGCCAAGAACACAGGGGGCCTGGCTACACCTTC.

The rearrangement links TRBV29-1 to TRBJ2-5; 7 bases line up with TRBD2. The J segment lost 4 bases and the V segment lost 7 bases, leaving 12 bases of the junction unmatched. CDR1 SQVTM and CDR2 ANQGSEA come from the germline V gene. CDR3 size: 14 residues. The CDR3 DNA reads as TGCAGCGGCCGATCGGGACTAACGGGAGAGACCCAGTACTTC. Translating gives CSGRSGLTGETQYF.

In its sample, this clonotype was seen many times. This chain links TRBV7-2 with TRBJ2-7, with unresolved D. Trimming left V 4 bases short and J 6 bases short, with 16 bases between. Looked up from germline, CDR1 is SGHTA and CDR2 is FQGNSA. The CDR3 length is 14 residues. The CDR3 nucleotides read TGTGCCAGCAGCTCAGGATCTCCGAAAACCGAGCAGTACTTC. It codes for CASSSGSPKTEQYF.

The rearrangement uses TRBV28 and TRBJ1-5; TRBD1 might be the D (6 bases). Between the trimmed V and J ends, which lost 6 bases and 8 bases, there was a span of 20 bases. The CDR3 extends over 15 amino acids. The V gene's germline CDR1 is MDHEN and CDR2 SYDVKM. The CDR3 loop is CASSSVGGGIKPQHF. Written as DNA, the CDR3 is TGTGCCAGCAGCTCAGTGGGGGGCGGTATTAAGCCCCAGCATTTT.

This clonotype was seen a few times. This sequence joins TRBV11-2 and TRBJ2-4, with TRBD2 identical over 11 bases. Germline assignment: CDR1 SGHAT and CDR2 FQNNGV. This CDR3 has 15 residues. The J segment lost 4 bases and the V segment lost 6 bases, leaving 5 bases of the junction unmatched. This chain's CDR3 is CASSWTSGRKNIQYF. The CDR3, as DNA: TGTGCCAGCAGTTGGACTAGCGGGCGTAAAAACATTCAGTACTTC. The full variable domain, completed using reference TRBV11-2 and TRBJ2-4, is EAGVAQSPRYKIIEKRQSVAFWCNPISGHATLYWYQQILGQGPKLLIQFQNNGVVDDSQLPKDRFSAERLKGVDSTLKIQPAKLEDSAVYLCASSWTSGRKNIQYFGAGTRLSVL.

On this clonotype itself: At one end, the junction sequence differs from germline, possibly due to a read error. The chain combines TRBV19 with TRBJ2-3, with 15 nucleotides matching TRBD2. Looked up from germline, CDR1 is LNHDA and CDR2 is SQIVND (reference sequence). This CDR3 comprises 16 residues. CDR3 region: CASSMGLAGGTDTLYF. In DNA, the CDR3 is TGTGCCAGTAGTATGGGACTAGCGGGGGGCACAGATACGCTGTATTTT.

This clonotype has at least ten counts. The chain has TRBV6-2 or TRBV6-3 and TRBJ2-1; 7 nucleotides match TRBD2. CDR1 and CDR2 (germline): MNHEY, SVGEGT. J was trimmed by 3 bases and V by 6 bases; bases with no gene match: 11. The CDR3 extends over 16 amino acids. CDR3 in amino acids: CASRDKAGLIYNEQFF. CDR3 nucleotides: TGTGCCAGCAGGGATAAAGCGGGACTCATCTACAATGAGCAGTTCTTC.

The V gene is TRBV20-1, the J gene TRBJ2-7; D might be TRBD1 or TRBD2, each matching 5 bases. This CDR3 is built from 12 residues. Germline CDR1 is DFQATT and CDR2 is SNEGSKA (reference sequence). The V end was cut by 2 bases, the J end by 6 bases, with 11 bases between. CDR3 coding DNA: TGCAGTGCTAGAAATAAGGGGAGCGAGCAGTACTTC. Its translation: CSARNKGSEQYF.

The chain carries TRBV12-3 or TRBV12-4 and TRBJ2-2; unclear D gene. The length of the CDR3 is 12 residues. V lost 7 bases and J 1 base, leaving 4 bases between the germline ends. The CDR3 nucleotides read TGTGCCAGCAAAAAGAACACCGGGGAGCTGTTTTTT. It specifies CASKKNTGELFF.

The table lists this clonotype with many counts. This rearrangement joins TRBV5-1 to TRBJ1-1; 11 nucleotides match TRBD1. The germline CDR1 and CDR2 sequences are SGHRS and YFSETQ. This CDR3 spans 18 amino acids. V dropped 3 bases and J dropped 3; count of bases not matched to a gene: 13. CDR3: CASSSQSGQGGQDTEAFF. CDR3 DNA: TGCGCCAGCAGCTCTCAATCGGGACAGGGGGGCCAGGACACTGAAGCTTTCTTT. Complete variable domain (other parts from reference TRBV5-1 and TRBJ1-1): KAGVTQTPRYLIKTRGQQVTLSCSPISGHRSVSWYQQTPGQGLQFLFEYFSETQRNKGNFPGRFSGRQFSNSRSEMNVSTLELGDSALYLCASSSQSGQGGQDTEAFFGQGTRLTVV.

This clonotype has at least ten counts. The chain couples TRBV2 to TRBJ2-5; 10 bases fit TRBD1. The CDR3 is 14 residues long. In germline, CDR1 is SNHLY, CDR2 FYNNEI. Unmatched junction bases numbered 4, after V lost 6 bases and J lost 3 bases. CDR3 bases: TGTGCCAGCAGACCCGGGACAGGGGAAGAGACCCAGTACTTC. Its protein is CASRPGTGEETQYF.

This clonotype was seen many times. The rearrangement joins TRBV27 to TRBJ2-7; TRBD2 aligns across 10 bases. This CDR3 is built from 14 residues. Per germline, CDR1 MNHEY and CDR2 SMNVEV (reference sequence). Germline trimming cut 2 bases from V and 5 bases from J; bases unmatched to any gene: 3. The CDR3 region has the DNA TGTGCCAGCAGTTTACTTGGACTAGCGGACGAGCAGTACTTC. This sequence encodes CASSLLGLADEQYF.

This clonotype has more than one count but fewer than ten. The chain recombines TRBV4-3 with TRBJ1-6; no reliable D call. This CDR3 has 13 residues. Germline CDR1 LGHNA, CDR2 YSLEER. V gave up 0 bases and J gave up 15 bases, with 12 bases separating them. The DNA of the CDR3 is TGCGCCAGCAGCCAAGATGGAGAAAGACTCCTCCACTTT. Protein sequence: CASSQDGERLLHF.

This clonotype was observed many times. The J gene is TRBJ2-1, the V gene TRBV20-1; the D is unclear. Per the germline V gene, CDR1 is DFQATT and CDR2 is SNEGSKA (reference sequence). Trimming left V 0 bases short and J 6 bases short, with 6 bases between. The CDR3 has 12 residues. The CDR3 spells CSARDTSNEQFF. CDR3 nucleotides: TGCAGTGCTAGAGATACGAGCAATGAGCAGTTCTTC.

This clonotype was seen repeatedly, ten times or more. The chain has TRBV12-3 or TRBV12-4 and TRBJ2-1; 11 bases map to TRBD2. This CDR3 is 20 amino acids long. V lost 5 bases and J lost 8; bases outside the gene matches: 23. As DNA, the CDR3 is TGTGCCAGCAGTACCCCTGAAGCGGAGTTTAGCGGGAGGGCTATAGATGAGCAGTTCTTC. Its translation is CASSTPEAEFSGRAIDEQFF.

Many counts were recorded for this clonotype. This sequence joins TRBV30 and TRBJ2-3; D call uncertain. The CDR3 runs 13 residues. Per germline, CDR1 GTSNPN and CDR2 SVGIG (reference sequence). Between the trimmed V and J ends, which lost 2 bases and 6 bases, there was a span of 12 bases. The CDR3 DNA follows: TGTGCCTGGAGTATTAGCCTCACCGATACGCAGTATTTT. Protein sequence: CAWSISLTDTQYF. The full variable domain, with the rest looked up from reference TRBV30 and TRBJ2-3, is SQTIHQWPATLVQPVGSPLSLECTVEGTSNPNLYWYRQAAGRGLQLLFYSVGIGQISSEVPQNLSASRPQDRQFILSSKKLLLSDSGFYLCAWSISLTDTQYFGPGTRLTVL.